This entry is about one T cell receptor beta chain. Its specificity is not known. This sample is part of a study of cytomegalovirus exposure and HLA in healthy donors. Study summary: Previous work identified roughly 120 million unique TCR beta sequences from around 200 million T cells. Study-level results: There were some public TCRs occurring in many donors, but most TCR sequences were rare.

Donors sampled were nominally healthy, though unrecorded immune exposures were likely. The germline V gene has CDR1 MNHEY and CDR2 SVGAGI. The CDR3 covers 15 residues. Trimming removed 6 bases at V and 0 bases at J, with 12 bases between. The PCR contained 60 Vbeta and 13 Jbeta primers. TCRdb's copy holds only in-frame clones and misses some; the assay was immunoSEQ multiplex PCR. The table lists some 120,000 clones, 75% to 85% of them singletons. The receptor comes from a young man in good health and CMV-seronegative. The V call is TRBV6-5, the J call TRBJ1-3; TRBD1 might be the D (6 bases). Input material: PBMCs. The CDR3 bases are TGTGCCAGCAGAAAGGACAGATCCTCTGGAAACACCATATATTTT. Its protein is CASRKDRSSGNTIYF.